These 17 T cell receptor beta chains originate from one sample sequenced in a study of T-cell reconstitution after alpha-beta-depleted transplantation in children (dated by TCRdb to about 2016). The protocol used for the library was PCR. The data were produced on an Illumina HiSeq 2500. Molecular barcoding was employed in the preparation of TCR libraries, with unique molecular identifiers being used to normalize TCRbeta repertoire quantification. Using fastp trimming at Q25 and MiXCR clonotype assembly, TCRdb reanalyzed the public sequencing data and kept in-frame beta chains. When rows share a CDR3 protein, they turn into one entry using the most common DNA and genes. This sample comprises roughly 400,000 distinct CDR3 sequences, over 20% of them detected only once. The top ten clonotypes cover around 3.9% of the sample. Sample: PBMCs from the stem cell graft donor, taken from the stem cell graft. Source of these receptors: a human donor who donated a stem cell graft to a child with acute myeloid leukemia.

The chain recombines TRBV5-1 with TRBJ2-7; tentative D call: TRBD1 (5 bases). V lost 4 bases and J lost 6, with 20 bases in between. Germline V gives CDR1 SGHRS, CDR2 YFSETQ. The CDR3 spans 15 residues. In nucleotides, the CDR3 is TGCGCCAGCAGCAGTCCCGATTTAGGGGTCCGCGAGCAGTACTTC. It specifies CASSSPDLGVREQYF.

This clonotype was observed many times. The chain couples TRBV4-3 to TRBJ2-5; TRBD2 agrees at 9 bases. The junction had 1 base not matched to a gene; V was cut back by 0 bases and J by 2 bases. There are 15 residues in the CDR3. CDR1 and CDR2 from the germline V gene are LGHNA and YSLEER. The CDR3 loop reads CASSQESGRQETQYF. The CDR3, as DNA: TGCGCCAGCAGCCAAGAAAGCGGGAGGCAAGAGACCCAGTACTTC.

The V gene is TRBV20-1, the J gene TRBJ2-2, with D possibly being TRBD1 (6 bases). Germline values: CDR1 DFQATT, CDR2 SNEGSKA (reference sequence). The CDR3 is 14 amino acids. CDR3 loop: CSARQAANTGELFF. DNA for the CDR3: TGCAGCGCCCGACAGGCAGCGAACACCGGGGAGCTGTTTTTT.

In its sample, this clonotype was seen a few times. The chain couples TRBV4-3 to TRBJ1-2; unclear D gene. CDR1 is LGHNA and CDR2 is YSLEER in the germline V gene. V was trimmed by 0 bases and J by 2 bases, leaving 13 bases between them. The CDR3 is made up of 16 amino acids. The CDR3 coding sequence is TGCGCCAGCAGCCAAGAATTGCAGATGTCAAACTATGGCTACACCTTC. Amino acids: CASSQELQMSNYGYTF.

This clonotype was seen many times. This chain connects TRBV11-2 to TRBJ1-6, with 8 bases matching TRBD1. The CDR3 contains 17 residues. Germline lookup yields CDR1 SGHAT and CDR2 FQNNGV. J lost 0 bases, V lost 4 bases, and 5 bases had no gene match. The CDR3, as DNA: TGTGCCAGCAGCTCCCGGGACAGGAGCTCCTATAATTCACCCCTCCACTTT. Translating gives CASSSRDRSSYNSPLHF.

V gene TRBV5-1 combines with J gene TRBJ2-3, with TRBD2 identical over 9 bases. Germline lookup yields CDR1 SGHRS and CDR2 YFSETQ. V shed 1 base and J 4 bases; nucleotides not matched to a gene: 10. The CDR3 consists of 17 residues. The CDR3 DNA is TGCGCCAGCAGCTTGTTACCGGGACTAGCCTTGGCAGATACGCAGTATTTT. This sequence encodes CASSLLPGLALADTQYF. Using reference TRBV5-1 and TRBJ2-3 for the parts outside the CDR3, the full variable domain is KAGVTQTPRYLIKTRGQQVTLSCSPISGHRSVSWYQQTPGQGLQFLFEYFSETQRNKGNFPGRFSGRQFSNSRSEMNVSTLELGDSALYLCASSLLPGLALADTQYFGPGTRLTVL.

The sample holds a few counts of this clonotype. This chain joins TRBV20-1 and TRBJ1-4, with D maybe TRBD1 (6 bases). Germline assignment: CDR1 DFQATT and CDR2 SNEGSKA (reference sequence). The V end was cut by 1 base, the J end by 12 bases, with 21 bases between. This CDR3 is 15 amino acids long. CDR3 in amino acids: CSARGGAGFTTELFF. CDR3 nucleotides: TGCAGTGCTAGAGGGGGGGCAGGTTTTACGACGGAACTGTTTTTT.

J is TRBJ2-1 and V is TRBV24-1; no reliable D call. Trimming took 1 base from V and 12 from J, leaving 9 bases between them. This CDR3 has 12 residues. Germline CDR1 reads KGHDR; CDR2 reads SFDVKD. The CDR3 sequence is CATSDFIIPQFF. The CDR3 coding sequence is TGTGCCACCAGTGATTTCATTATTCCGCAGTTCTTC.

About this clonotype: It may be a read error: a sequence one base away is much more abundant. In DNA, the CDR3 is TGTGCCATCAGGCCCCTTAGCGGGAGGGCCCTCGGCAATGAGCAGTTCTTC. Translating it yields CAIRPLSGRALGNEQFF. The J gene is TRBJ2-1, the V gene TRBV28; TRBD2 matches 11 bases. Trimming removed 10 bases from V and 6 bases from J; junction bases left unmatched: 17. Germline loops: CDR1 MDHEN, CDR2 SYDVKM. The CDR3 extends over 17 amino acids.

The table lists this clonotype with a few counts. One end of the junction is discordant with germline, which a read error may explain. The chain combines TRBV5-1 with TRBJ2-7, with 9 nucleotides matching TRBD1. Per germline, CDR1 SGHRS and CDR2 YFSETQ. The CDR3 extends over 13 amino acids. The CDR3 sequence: CASSSTGGYEQYF. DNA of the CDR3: TGCGCCAGCAGCTCCACAGGGGGCTACGAGCAATACTTC.

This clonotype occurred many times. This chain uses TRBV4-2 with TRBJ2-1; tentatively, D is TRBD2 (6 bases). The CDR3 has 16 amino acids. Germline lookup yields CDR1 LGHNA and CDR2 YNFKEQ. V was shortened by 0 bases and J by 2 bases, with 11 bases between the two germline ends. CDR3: CASSQEGGRAYNEQFF. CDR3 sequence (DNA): TGTGCCAGCAGCCAAGAGGGGGGAAGGGCCTACAATGAGCAGTTCTTC.

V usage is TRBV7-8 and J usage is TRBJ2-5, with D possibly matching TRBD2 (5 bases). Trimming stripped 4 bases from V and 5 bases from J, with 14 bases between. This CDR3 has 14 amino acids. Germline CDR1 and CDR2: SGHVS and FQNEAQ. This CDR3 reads CASSSSVGGETQYF. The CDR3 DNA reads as TGTGCCAGCAGCTCAAGTGTTGGCGGGGAGACCCAGTACTTC.

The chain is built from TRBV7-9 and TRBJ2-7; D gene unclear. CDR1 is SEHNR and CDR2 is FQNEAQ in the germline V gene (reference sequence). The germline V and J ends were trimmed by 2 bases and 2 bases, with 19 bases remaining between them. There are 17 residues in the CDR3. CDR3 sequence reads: CASSLPNTARAPYEQYF. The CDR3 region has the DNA TGTGCCAGCAGCTTACCAAACACGGCACGGGCCCCCTACGAGCAGTACTTC.

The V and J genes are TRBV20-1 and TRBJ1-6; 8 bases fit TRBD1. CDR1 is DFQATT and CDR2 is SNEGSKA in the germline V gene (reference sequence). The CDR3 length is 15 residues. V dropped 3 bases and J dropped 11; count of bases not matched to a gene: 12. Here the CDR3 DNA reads TGCAGTGCTAGTGGGCAGGCACAGGGGGGAACACCCCTCCACTTT. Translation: CSASGQAQGGTPLHF.

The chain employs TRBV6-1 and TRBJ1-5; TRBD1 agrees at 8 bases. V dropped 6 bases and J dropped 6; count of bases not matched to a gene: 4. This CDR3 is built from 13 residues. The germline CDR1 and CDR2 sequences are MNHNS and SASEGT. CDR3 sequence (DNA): TGTGCCAGCAGGGACAGGGTCGGTCAGCCCCAGCATTTT. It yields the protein CASRDRVGQPQHF.

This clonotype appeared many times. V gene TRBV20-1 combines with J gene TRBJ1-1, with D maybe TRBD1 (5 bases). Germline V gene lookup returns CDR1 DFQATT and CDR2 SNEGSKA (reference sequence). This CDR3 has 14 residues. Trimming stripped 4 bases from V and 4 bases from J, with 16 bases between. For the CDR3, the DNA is TGCAGTGCTAATCAAGGAGGGGCTGGCACTGAAGCTTTCTTT. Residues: CSANQGGAGTEAFF.

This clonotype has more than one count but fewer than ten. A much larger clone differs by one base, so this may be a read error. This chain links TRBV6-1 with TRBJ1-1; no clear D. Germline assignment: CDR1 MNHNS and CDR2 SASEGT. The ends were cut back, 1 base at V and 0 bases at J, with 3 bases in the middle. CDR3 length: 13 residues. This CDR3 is CASSEDVNTEAFF. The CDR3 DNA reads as TGTGCCAGCAGTGAAGATGTGAACACTGAAGCTTTCTTT.